This T cell receptor (beta chain) was obtained from a study of T-cell reconstitution after alpha-beta-depleted transplantation in children. Study-level points and caveats: Some patients' high day-60 TCRbeta diversity was traced to surviving recipient T cells and thymic progenitors.

The TCRbeta library incorporated unique molecular identifiers. TCRdb fed the PCR reads into MiXCR, producing one record per CDR3 protein. Among more than 200,000 distinct CDR3 sequences listed, under 30% were seen once. This CDR3 contains 14 residues. CDR1 and CDR2 (germline): SGHTA, FQGNSA. Trimming shortened V by 2 bases and J by 6 bases, and 12 bases separated the two germline ends. Details on this clonotype: Its antigen is still unknown.

The chain carries TRBV7-2 and TRBJ2-3, with D hard to call. Sequencing used PBMCs, obtained before TCRalphabeta/CD19-depleted stem cell transplant. The source is a girl aged 2 to 10 with Fanconi anemia, due to receive a stem cell transplant. The CDR3 here is CASSLSGLVDTQYF. In DNA form, the CDR3 reads TGTGCCAGCAGCTTATCCGGGTTGGTGGATACGCAGTATTTT.